The 27 T cell receptor beta chains reported below all come from one sample, sequenced in a study of shared clonotypes between healthy human individuals (dated by TCRdb to about 2020). Receptor amplification or capture employed the immunoSEQ multiplex PCR assay. This immuneACCESS table, as held by TCRdb, lists in-frame sequences with V and J called but not all clones. Of the missing ones, under half trace to an unresolved V gene in checked studies; the others have no known cause. This sample is represented by some 2.1 million clones; 90% to 95% of them were singletons. 0.1% to 0.15% of the sample is taken by the ten largest. Sequenced sample: naive CD4+ T cells sorted from blood. This specimen's cell subset or site label, interpreted: CD45RA+ positively selected. The receptors were sampled from a man between 18 and 35 years old in good health.

The CDR3 protein is CASQEGKKNQPQHF. The CDR3 DNA reads as TGTGCCTCCCAGGAGGGGAAAAAAAATCAGCCCCAGCATTTT. V and J are TRBV30 and TRBJ1-5; possible D gene TRBD1, 5 bases. Deletions cut 7 bases from V and 4 bases from J, with 17 bases between. This CDR3 has 14 amino acids. Germline CDR1 is GTSNPN and CDR2 is SVGIG (reference sequence). The whole variable domain, filled in from reference TRBV30 and TRBJ1-5, reads SQTIHQWPATLVQPVGSPLSLECTVEGTSNPNLYWYRQAAGRGLQLLFYSVGIGQISSEVPQNLSASRPQDRQFILSSKKLLLSDSGFYLCASQEGKKNQPQHFGDGTRLSIL.

V and J are TRBV28 and TRBJ2-6; D remains unclear. V was trimmed by 3 bases and J by 2 bases, leaving 8 bases between them. There are 15 residues in the CDR3. Per the germline V gene, CDR1 is MDHEN and CDR2 is SYDVKM. CDR3 nucleotides: TGTGCCAGCAGTTTCCCCGGGCCTGGGGCCAACGTCCTGACTTTC. Protein: CASSFPGPGANVLTF.

Regarding this clone: A much larger clonotype is one base distant, so this may be a read error. The chain recombines TRBV30 with TRBJ1-5; D unclear. CDR3 length: 15 amino acids. In germline, CDR1 is GTSNPN, CDR2 SVGIG (reference sequence). In DNA form, the CDR3 reads TGTGCCTGGGGTGTAGGCCGATGGAGCAATCAGCCCCAGCATTTT. Translating gives CAWGVGRWSNQPQHF. Full variable domain (missing parts from reference TRBV30 and TRBJ1-5): SQTIHQWPATLVQPVGSPLSLECTVEGTSNPNLYWYRQAAGRGLQLLFYSVGIGQISSEVPQNLSASRPQDRQFILSSKKLLLSDSGFYLCAWGVGRWSNQPQHFGDGTRLSIL.

The V call is TRBV5-1, the J call TRBJ1-2; no clear D gene. This CDR3 is 14 amino acids long. Trimming removed 0 bases from V and 6 bases from J, with 12 bases in between. CDR1 is SGHRS, CDR2 YFSETQ, per germline. CDR3 nucleotides: TGCGCCAGCAGCTTGGTGCCTTTTGCCGATGGCTACACCTTC. Its protein product is CASSLVPFADGYTF.

The chain recombines TRBV11-2 with TRBJ1-1; D gene ambiguous. Germline lookup yields CDR1 SGHAT and CDR2 FQNNGV. This CDR3 is 13 amino acids long. V gave up 5 bases and J gave up 8 bases, with 15 bases separating them. The CDR3 loop is CASSRRGLLEAFF. In DNA form, the CDR3 reads TGTGCCAGCAGCCGTCGAGGGTTATTAGAAGCTTTCTTT.

The chain employs TRBV9 and TRBJ1-2; TRBD1 matches at 9 bases. The CDR3 is 17 amino acids. Germline CDR1 is SGDLS and CDR2 is YYNGEE. J was trimmed by 0 bases and V by 2 bases; bases with no gene match: 8. The CDR3 loop reads CASSVADRGTANYGYTF. In DNA form, the CDR3 reads TGTGCCAGCAGCGTTGCGGACAGGGGCACCGCTAACTATGGCTACACCTTC.

The table lists this clone with a few counts. The sample holds other DNA sequences that translate to the same CDR3. The chain combines TRBV28 with TRBJ1-2, with D maybe TRBD1 (5 bases). The CDR3 runs 12 residues. V shed 4 bases and J shed 3 bases, with 6 bases lying between them. Germline V gene lookup returns CDR1 MDHEN and CDR2 SYDVKM. The CDR3 sequence is CASSWGDYGYTF. CDR3 in DNA: TGTGCCAGCAGTTGGGGGGACTATGGCTACACCTTC.

The chain employs TRBV4-1 and TRBJ2-4; TRBD2 might be the D (6 bases). From germline, CDR1 is MGHRA and CDR2 YSYEKL. This CDR3 has 14 residues. Trimming shortened V by 1 base and J by 5 bases, and 9 bases separated the two germline ends. The CDR3: CASSQAGEENIQYF. DNA of the CDR3: TGCGCCAGCAGCCAAGCGGGAGAGGAAAACATTCAGTACTTC.

This chain joins TRBV9 and TRBJ2-2, with 9 bases matching TRBD1. CDR1 and CDR2 from the germline V gene are SGDLS and YYNGEE. This CDR3 has 15 amino acids. V shed 6 bases, J shed 7 bases, and the junction held 10 bases outside the gene matches. CDR3 region: CASKGGQGDNGELFF. CDR3 bases: TGTGCCAGCAAAGGGGGACAGGGTGATAACGGGGAGCTGTTTTTT.

The chain couples TRBV7-2 to TRBJ2-7; 13 nucleotides line up with TRBD2. This CDR3 comprises 18 residues. The trim removed 1 base at V and 0 bases at J, leaving 6 bases unmatched. Per germline, CDR1 SGHTA and CDR2 FQGNSA. The CDR3 sequence is CASSLVPGLAGSSYEQYF. The CDR3 region has the DNA TGTGCCAGCAGCTTAGTTCCGGGACTAGCGGGGAGCTCCTACGAGCAGTACTTC. Supplemented by reference TRBV7-2 and TRBJ2-7, the full variable domain reads GAGVSQSPSNKVTEKGKDVELRCDPISGHTALYWYRQSLGQGLEFLIYFQGNSAPDKSGLPSDRFSAERTGGSVSTLTIQRTQQEDSAVYLCASSLVPGLAGSSYEQYFGPGTRLTVT.

The J gene is TRBJ1-6, the V gene TRBV7-2; 7 bases map to TRBD1. Germline V gene sequence: CDR1 SGHTA, CDR2 FQGNSA. V lost 5 bases to trimming and J lost 4 bases; unmatched junction nucleotides: 8. CDR3 length: 16 amino acids. Here the CDR3 reads CASSTQTGLYNSPLHF. For the CDR3, the DNA is TGTGCCAGCAGCACTCAGACAGGGTTATATAATTCACCCCTCCACTTT.

Remarks on this clone: The CDR3 end shows no conserved phenylalanine or tryptophan, and so a read error is likely. The chain is built from TRBV7-2 and TRBJ1-5; D may be TRBD1 (5 bases). Germline V CDR1 and CDR2: SGHTA, FQGNSA. Trimming removed 6 bases at V and 5 bases at J, with 14 bases between. CDR3 length: 14 residues. This CDR3 is CASSSRQRDQPQHS. The CDR3 DNA sequence: TGTGCCAGCAGTTCCAGACAGCGCGATCAGCCCCAGCATTCT.

The V gene is TRBV1, the J gene TRBJ2-4. TRBV1 is a pseudogene locus. The CDR3 covers 12 residues. CDR3 bases: TGCACCAGCAGCCAAGCCAAAAACATTCAGTACTTC. It yields the protein CTSSQAKNIQYF.

This chain links TRBV28 with TRBJ1-1; D possibly corresponds to TRBD1 (6 bases). Germline assignment: CDR1 MDHEN and CDR2 SYDVKM. V gave up 5 bases and J gave up 5 bases, with 9 bases separating them. The CDR3 is 12 amino acids. The CDR3 spells CASSRDKTEAFF. Here the CDR3 DNA reads TGTGCCAGCAGTAGGGACAAAACTGAAGCTTTCTTT.

This rearrangement joins TRBV11-3 to TRBJ1-3; tentative D call: TRBD1 (6 bases). The CDR3 loop spans 15 amino acids. In germline, CDR1 is SGHNT, CDR2 YENEEA. The V end was cut by 5 bases, the J end by 0 bases, with 11 bases between. The CDR3 here is CASSITGSSGNTIYF. As DNA, the CDR3 is TGTGCCAGCAGCATCACAGGGAGCTCTGGAAACACCATATATTTT.

The V gene is TRBV15, the J gene TRBJ2-6, with D perhaps TRBD2 (5 bases). V lost 0 bases, J lost 2 bases, and 11 bases lay in between. The CDR3 is 17 residues long. In germline, CDR1 is LNHNV, CDR2 YYDKDF (reference sequence). The CDR3 DNA sequence: TGTGCCACCAGCAGAGAGAGGGTAGGAGCTGGGGCCAACGTCCTGACTTTC. Translation gives CATSRERVGAGANVLTF.

The V gene is TRBV30, the J gene TRBJ1-6, with TRBD1 as a possible D gene (5 bases). CDR3 length: 13 amino acids. The V and J ends lost 1 base and 7 bases respectively, with 8 bases between them. Germline CDR1 GTSNPN, CDR2 SVGIG (reference sequence). The CDR3 region is CAWSDYRNSPLHF. CDR3 DNA sequence: TGTGCCTGGAGTGATTACAGGAATTCACCCCTCCACTTT.

This chain joins TRBV5-1 and TRBJ2-1, with 9 bases fitting TRBD2. This CDR3 has 16 amino acids. Germline V gene lookup returns CDR1 SGHRS and CDR2 YFSETQ. The ends lost 0 bases at V and 6 bases at J; junction bases unmatched: 7. The CDR3 region is CASSLGSSGAINEQFF. The DNA of the CDR3 is TGCGCCAGCAGCTTGGGGTCTAGCGGGGCCATCAATGAGCAGTTCTTC.

This clone appeared a single time. V and J are TRBV6-1 and TRBJ1-3; D gene uncertain. CDR3 length: 14 residues. Trimming took off 6 bases at V and 1 base at J, with 10 bases between the two ends. From germline, CDR1 is MNHNS and CDR2 SASEGT. CDR3 region: CASSLPGSGNTIYF. CDR3 DNA: TGTGCCAGCAGCCTTCCGGGGTCTGGAAACACCATATATTTT.

This sequence joins TRBV18 and TRBJ1-5, with a tentative D call TRBD1 (6 bases). V was cut by 0 bases and J by 2 bases, with 14 bases left in between. CDR1 is KGHSH, CDR2 LQKENI, per germline. The CDR3 is 17 residues long. Here the CDR3 DNA reads TGTGCCAGCTCACCACCGTTAGGGGGATCCGGCAATCAGCCCCAGCATTTT. Translating it yields CASSPPLGGSGNQPQHF.

The gene calls are TRBV6-6 and TRBJ2-7; 10 nucleotides match TRBD1. CDR3 length: 14 amino acids. Trimming removed 6 bases from V and 6 bases from J; junction bases left unmatched: 8. Looked up from germline, CDR1 is MNHNY and CDR2 is SVGAGI (reference sequence). CDR3 loop: CASRSPGQGSEQYF. The CDR3 region has the DNA TGTGCCAGCAGGAGTCCGGGACAGGGGAGCGAGCAGTACTTC.

Concerning this clone: The same CDR3 also results from other DNA sequences found in this sample. The chain links TRBV10-3 to TRBJ1-6; 7 bases agree with TRBD1. V lost 4 bases to trimming and J lost 7 bases; unmatched junction nucleotides: 4. The germline CDR1 and CDR2 sequences are ENHRY and SYGVKD. This CDR3 is 14 amino acids long. This CDR3 reads CAISGQGANSPLHF. CDR3 nucleotides: TGTGCCATCAGTGGACAGGGCGCCAATTCACCCCTCCACTTT.

This clone came up once. The rearrangement uses TRBV6-1 and TRBJ1-1, with D tentatively TRBD1 (6 bases). This CDR3 contains 14 residues. Germline V gives CDR1 MNHNS, CDR2 SASEGT. The V gene lost 10 bases and the J gene lost 0 bases, with 15 bases spanning the gap. CDR3 sequence reads: CAIERDKMNTEAFF. The DNA of the CDR3 is TGTGCCATAGAGAGGGACAAGATGAACACTGAAGCTTTCTTT.

V usage is TRBV19 and J usage is TRBJ2-7, with 10 bases matching TRBD1. V was clipped by 4 bases and J by 0 bases; unmatched bases: 3. Germline-derived CDR1 and CDR2 are LNHDA and SQIVND (reference sequence). The CDR3 totals 15 residues. The CDR3 nucleotides read TGTGCCAGTAGTACCCGGGACAGGGGCTCCTACGAGCAGTACTTC. Amino acid sequence: CASSTRDRGSYEQYF.

V and J are TRBV5-1 and TRBJ1-2; no reliable D call. V was clipped by 0 bases and J by 2 bases, with 14 bases between them. This CDR3 has 16 amino acids. Germline values: CDR1 SGHRS, CDR2 YFSETQ. CDR3 region: CASSLVDSLRNYGYTF. For the CDR3, the DNA is TGCGCCAGCAGCTTGGTGGACTCCCTCCGGAACTATGGCTACACCTTC.

About this clone: At one boundary the junction diverges from the germline segment, which might be a read error. J is TRBJ2-5 and V is TRBV7-2; maybe TRBD2 (5 bases). Germline CDR1 reads SGHTA; CDR2 reads FQGNSA. The CDR3 runs 11 residues. CDR3 DNA: TGTGCCAGCAGCTTACGGGAAGTTGTGGACTTC. Its protein is CASSLREVVDF.

This rearrangement joins TRBV30 to TRBJ1-1; a weak D match, TRBD1 (6 bases). Germline V gives CDR1 GTSNPN, CDR2 SVGIG (reference sequence). The ends were cut back, 7 bases at V and 2 bases at J, with 14 bases in the middle. This CDR3 comprises 13 residues. The CDR3 coding sequence is TGTGCCTTGACAGGCCAAACCAACACTGAAGCTTTCTTT. This translates into CALTGQTNTEAFF.